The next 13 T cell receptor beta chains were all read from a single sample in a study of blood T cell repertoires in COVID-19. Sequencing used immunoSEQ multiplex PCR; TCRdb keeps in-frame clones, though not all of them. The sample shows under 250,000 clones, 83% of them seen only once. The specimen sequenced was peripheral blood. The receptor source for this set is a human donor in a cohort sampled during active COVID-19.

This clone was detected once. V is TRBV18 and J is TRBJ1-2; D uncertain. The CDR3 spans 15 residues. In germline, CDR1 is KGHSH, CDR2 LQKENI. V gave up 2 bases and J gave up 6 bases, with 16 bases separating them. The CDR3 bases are TGTGCCAGCTCACCAAGTAAAGCGGGCACGAATGGCTACACCTTC. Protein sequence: CASSPSKAGTNGYTF.

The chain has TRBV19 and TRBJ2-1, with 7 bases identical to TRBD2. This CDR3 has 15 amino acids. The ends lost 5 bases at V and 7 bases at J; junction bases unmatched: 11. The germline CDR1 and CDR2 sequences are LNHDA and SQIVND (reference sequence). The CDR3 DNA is TGTGCCAGTAGTTCGAGCGGGAAGATGGCAAATGAGCAGTTCTTC. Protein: CASSSSGKMANEQFF.

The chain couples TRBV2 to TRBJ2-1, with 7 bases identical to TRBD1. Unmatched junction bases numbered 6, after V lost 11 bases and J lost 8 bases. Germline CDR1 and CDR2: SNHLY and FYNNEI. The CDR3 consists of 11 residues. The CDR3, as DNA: TGTGCCGGGACAGTTTTATATGAGCAGTTCTTC. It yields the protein CAGTVLYEQFF.

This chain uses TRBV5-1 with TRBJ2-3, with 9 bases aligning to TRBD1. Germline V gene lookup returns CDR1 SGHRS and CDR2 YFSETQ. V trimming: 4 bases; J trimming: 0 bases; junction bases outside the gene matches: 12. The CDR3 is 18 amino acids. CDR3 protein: CASSPRRQTGGSTDTQYF. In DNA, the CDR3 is TGCGCCAGCAGCCCCAGGCGTCAAACAGGGGGCAGCACAGATACGCAGTATTTT.

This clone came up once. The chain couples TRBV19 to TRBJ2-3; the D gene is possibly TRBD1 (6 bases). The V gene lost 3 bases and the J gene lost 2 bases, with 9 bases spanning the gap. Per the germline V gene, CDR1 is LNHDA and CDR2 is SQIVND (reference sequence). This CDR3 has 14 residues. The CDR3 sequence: CASSINRATDTQYF. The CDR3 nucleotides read TGTGCCAGTAGTATCAACAGGGCCACAGATACGCAGTATTTT.

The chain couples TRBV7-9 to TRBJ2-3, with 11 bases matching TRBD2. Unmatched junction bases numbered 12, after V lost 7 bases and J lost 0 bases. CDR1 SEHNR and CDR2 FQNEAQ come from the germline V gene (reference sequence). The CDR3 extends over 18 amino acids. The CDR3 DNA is TGTGCCAGCACCCACAGTTCGACTAGCGGGGATAGCACAGATACGCAGTATTTT. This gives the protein CASTHSSTSGDSTDTQYF.

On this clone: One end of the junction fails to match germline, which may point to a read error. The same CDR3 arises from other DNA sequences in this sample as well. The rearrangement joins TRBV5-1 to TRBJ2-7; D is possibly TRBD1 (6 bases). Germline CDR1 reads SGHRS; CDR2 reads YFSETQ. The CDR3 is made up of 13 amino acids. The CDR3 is CASSLDSPYEQYF. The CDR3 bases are TGCGCCAGCAGTTTGGACAGTCCCTACGAGCAGTACTTC. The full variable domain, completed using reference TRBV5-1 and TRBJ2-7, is KAGVTQTPRYLIKTRGQQVTLSCSPISGHRSVSWYQQTPGQGLQFLFEYFSETQRNKGNFPGRFSGRQFSNSRSEMNVSTLELGDSALYLCASSLDSPYEQYFGPGTRLTVT.

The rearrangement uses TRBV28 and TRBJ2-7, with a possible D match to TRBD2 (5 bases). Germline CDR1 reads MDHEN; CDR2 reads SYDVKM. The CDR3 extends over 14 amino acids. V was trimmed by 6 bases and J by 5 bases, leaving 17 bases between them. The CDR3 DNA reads TGTGCCAGCAGCCCTGGCGGGCAGGCTAACGAGCAGTACTTC. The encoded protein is CASSPGGQANEQYF. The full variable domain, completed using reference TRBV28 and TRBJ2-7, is DVKVTQSSRYLVKRTGEKVFLECVQDMDHENMFWYRQDPGLGLRLIYFSYDVKMKEKGDIPEGYSVSREKKERFSLILESASTNQTSMYLCASSPGGQANEQYFGPGTRLTVT.

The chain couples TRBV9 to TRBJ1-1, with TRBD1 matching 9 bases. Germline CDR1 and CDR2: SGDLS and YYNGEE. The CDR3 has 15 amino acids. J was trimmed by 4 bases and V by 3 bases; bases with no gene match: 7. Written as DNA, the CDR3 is TGTGCCAGCAGCGGGGATCCGACAGGGGGCACTGAAGCTTTCTTT. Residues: CASSGDPTGGTEAFF.

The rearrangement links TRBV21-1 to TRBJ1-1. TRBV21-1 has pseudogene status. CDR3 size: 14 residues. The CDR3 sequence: CASSKMRGNTEAFF. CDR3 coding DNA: TGTGCCAGCAGCAAAATGAGAGGGAACACTGAAGCTTTCTTT.

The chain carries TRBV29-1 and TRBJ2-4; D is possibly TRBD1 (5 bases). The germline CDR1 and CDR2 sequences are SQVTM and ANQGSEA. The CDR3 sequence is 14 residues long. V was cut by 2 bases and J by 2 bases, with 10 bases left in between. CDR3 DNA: TGCAGCGTTGAATCCTGGACAACCAAAAACATTCAGTACTTC. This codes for CSVESWTTKNIQYF.

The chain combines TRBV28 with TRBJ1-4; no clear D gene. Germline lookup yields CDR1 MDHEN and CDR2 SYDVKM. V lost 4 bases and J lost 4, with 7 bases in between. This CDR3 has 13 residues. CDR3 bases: TGTGCCAGCAGTTGGCCCCATAATGAAAAACTGTTTTTT. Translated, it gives CASSWPHNEKLFF.

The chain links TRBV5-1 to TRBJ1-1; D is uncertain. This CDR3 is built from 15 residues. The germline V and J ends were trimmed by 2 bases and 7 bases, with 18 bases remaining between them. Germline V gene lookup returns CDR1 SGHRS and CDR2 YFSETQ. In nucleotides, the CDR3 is TGCGCCAGCAGCTTAGGCCAGGCACGTACCTTTGAAGCTTTCTTT. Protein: CASSLGQARTFEAFF.